This T cell receptor beta chain was captured in a study of low-dose radiotherapy and immunotherapy resistance in tumors (dated by TCRdb to between 2021 and 2024). Some background on the complete study: In Cohort 1, each fraction delivered 0.5 Gy every 2 weeks, and the prescribed total PTV dose was 6.5 Gy. Eight patients were included in the translational analysis: three from the first dose cohort and the first five from the second dose cohort. The trial did not randomize participants into treatment groups. Cyclophosphamide 200 mg/m2 was administered intravenously every two weeks, one day before each radiation and immunotherapy administration. Patients were given nivolumab as a 240 mg flat dose every two weeks and ipilimumab at 1 mg/kg every six weeks, with both drugs delivered intravenously. In Cohort 2, 1 Gy per fraction was delivered every two weeks, for a total of 13 Gy over 26 weeks. Starting on cycle 1 day 1, patients took 300 mg of aspirin by mouth once a day for four cycles.

Points on this clonotype: There is no known antigen for this receptor. No quality values exist for individual bases; no much larger clone is one base distant.

Sequences SEHNR (CDR1) and FQNEAQ (CDR2) are obtained from the germline V gene (reference sequence). Here V drops 4 bases and J drops 4 bases, and the junction holds 13 bases not matched to any gene. CDR3 length: 17 amino acids, cysteine to phenylalanine. Kept here is only the CDR3 DNA, which spans 51 bases and is read in frame from base 1. This sample was sequenced with an Illumina HiSeq 2500. Superscript III and a set of TRAV- and TRBV-specific primers were used to synthesize first-strand cDNA, so that both TCRalpha and TCRbeta chains were covered. TCRs were amplified with Phusion for 20 PCR cycles, with a constant-region primer paired with the adapter attached to the V primers. The isolated mRNA was amplified using the MessageAmp II aRNA Amplification Kit, with in vitro transcription performed for about 15 hours at 37 degrees C. The Dynabeads mRNA DIRECT Purification Kit was used to isolate mRNA for TCR sequencing. Indexed Illumina adapters were added in a second Phusion PCR of 25 cycles, after which AMPure XP beads were used to purify the products. Regarding the original processing steps: Using custom Perl scripts, TCR sequences that encoded the same protein were pooled, out-of-frame sequences were dropped, and the abundance of each clonotype was calculated. TCR sequences supported by only a single read were excluded from analysis. Shannon entropy, Gini index, clonality, richness, and the frequency of TCRs shared between repertoires were included as repertoire metrics. TCRdb redid the processing of the public reads, applying fastp at Q25 and MiXCR, and retained in-frame beta chains. Every distinct CDR3 protein forms one entry, paired with its most common genes and DNA. TCRdb, not the authors, supplied the V and J calls. Present in this sample are approximately 100,000 distinct CDR3 sequences, around 20% of which were seen just once. The leading ten clones occupy over 4% of the sample.

Per the publication, the time point label means: after trial treatment. What the treatment or condition label conveys for this sample: LDRT plus nivolumab, ipilimumab, low-dose cyclophosphamide and aspirin (RACIN trial). The donors came from RACIN, which was a single-arm phase I dose-escalation trial that paired nivolumab and ipilimumab with aspirin, low-dose cyclophosphamide and low-dose radiotherapy. Eligible patients had advanced, TIL-negative solid tumors. The sequencing used PBMCs, collected after low-dose radiotherapy plus immunotherapy. The V and J segments used are TRBV7-9 and TRBJ2-1, and 7 junction bases match TRBD1. This receptor was taken from a male donor with prostate cancer. The sequence in DNA is TGTGCCAGCAGCTCACCTAATGCCGACAGGGCATACAATGAGCAGTTCTTC. It encodes CASSSPNADRAYNEQFF.